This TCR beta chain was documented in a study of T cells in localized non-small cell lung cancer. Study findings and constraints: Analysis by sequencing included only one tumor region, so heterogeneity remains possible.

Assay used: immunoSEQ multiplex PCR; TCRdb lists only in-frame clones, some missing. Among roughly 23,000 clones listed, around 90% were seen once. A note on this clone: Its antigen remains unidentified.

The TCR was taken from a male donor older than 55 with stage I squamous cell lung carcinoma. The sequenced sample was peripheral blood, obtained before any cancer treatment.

CDR3 loop: CASGSKDGWEETQYF. CDR3 nucleotide sequence: TGTGCCAGCGGCTCAAAGGACGGATGGGAAGAGACCCAGTACTTC. The chain has TRBV7-3 and TRBJ2-5, with unresolved D. Per germline, CDR1 SGHTA and CDR2 FQGTGA. Trimming shortened V by 8 bases and J by 3 bases, and 19 bases separated the two germline ends. CDR3 length: 15 amino acids.